Listed below are T cell receptor beta chains from one sample, sequenced in a study of cytomegalovirus exposure and HLA in healthy donors. TCRdb keeps only in-frame clones here, not all; method: immunoSEQ multiplex PCR. This sample's table has 200,000 to 250,000 clones. The material sequenced was PBMCs. The receptor set was obtained from a woman in her twenties or thirties in good health and CMV-seropositive. Each CDR3 is given with its conserved first and last residue. A D gene is named only where the DNA matches it firmly.

j_gene,d_gene,v_gene,CDR3nt,CDR3aa
TRBJ2-3,NA,TRBV20-1,TGCAGTGCTAGCTGGACTTCCTTTCAGTATTTT,CSASWTSFQYF
TRBJ2-7,NA,TRBV5-1,TGCGCCAGCAGCTTGGAGGGACACGGATCCTACGAGCAGTACTTC,CASSLEGHGSYEQYF
TRBJ2-3,NA,TRBV29-1,TGCAGCGTTGAAGGGGGGAAGGGGGCAGATACGCAGTATTTT,CSVEGGKGADTQYF
TRBJ1-3,NA,TRBV28,TGTGCCAGCAGTTTAGGAGGGCCTGGAAACACCATATATTTT,CASSLGGPGNTIYF
TRBJ2-5,NA,TRBV15,TGTGCCACCAGCCTAACAGGCGGTAGGGCATGGGAGACCCAGTACTTC,CATSLTGGRAWETQYF
TRBJ2-5,NA,TRBV6-5,TGTGCCAGCAGTTACGCGGGGAAAGAGACCCAGTACTTC,CASSYAGKETQYF
TRBJ2-3,NA,TRBV18,TGTGCCAGCTCCCCAAGCCCCACAGATACGCAGTATTTT,CASSPSPTDTQYF
TRBJ1-3,NA,TRBV2,TGTGCCCGGACTTCCGTCTCTGGAAACACCATATATTTT,CARTSVSGNTIYF
TRBJ2-1,TRBD2,TRBV5-4,TGTGCCAGCAGCTGGGGAACGGGGGGGGCCTACAATGAGCAGTTCTTC,CASSWGTGGAYNEQFF
TRBJ2-7,TRBD2,TRBV28,TGTGCCAGCAGTTTTGGCGGGAGGACCTACGAGCAGTACTTC,CASSFGGRTYEQYF
TRBJ2-5,TRBD1,TRBV6-5,TGTGCCAGCAGAAGACAGGGTAGACAAGAGACCCAGTACTTC,CASRRQGRQETQYF
TRBJ2-7,TRBD2,TRBV6-5,TGTGCCAGCAGTCGAGCGGGAGTCGGCTACGAGCAGTACTTC,CASSRAGVGYEQYF
TRBJ1-5,TRBD1,TRBV10-3,TGTGCCATCAGTGAGTACCGGACAGGGGAAGGTGGCAATCAGCCCCAGCATTTT,CAISEYRTGEGGNQPQHF
TRBJ1-1,NA,TRBV18,TGTGCCAGCTCGCAGAAAGTCGGCGGGGGCACTGAAGCTTTCTTT,CASSQKVGGGTEAFF
TRBJ2-1,TRBD2,TRBV19,TGTGCCAGTAGTAAATACTATGAGAGCGGGGGTCCCTACAATGAGCAGTTCTTC,CASSKYYESGGPYNEQFF
TRBJ1-2,TRBD1,TRBV5-1,TGCGCCAGCAGCCAGGGGGAGGATGGCTACACCTTC,CASSQGEDGYTF
TRBJ2-1,NA,TRBV7-2,TGTGCCAGCAGCTTAATCCCGGGCTACAATGAGCAGTTCTTC,CASSLIPGYNEQFF
TRBJ1-3,NA,TRBV7-7,TGTGCCAGCAGCCCGGGTGCTGGAAACACCATATATTTT,CASSPGAGNTIYF
TRBJ1-2,NA,TRBV6-5,TGTGCCAGCAGTTACAGGGGATTCGACTATGGCTACACCTTC,CASSYRGFDYGYTF
TRBJ2-7,TRBD2,TRBV5-6,TGTGCCAGCAGCTCGGGACTAGCGCTTTACGAGCAGTACTTC,CASSSGLALYEQYF
TRBJ2-3,TRBD1,TRBV5-1,TGCGCCAGCAGCTTGGGGACAGGGGGGACAGATACGCAGTATTTT,CASSLGTGGTDTQYF
TRBJ2-1,NA,TRBV6-1,TGTGCCAGCAGTGAACCGAGACTACGGTATGAGCAGTTCTTC,CASSEPRLRYEQFF
TRBJ2-7,TRBD1,TRBV11-1,TGTGCCAGCAGGGGACAGGCGACCTCTCTCGAGCAGTACTTC,CASRGQATSLEQYF
TRBJ1-2,NA,TRBV5-1,TGCGCCAGCAGCCGAACAGGGACCCATGGCTACACCTTC,CASSRTGTHGYTF
TRBJ1-2,NA,TRBV15,TGTGCCACCGGAGAGGGATTGGAATATGGCTACACCTTC,CATGEGLEYGYTF